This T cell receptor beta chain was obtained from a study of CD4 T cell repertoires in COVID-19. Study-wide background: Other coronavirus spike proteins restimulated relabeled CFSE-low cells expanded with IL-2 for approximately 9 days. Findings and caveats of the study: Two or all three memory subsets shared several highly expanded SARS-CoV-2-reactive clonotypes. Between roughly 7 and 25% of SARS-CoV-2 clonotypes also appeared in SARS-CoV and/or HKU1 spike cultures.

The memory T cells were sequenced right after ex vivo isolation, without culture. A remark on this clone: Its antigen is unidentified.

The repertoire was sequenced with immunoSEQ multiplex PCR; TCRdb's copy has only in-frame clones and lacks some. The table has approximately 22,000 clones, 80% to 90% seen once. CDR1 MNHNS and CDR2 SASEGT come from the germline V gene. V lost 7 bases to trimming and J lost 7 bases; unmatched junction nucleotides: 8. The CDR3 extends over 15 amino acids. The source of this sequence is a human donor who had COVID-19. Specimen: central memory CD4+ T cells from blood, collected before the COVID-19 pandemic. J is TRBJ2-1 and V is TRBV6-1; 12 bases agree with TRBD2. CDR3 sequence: CASTSGGGNMNEQFF. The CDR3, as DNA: TGTGCCAGCACTAGCGGGGGGGGTAACATGAATGAGCAGTTCTTC.